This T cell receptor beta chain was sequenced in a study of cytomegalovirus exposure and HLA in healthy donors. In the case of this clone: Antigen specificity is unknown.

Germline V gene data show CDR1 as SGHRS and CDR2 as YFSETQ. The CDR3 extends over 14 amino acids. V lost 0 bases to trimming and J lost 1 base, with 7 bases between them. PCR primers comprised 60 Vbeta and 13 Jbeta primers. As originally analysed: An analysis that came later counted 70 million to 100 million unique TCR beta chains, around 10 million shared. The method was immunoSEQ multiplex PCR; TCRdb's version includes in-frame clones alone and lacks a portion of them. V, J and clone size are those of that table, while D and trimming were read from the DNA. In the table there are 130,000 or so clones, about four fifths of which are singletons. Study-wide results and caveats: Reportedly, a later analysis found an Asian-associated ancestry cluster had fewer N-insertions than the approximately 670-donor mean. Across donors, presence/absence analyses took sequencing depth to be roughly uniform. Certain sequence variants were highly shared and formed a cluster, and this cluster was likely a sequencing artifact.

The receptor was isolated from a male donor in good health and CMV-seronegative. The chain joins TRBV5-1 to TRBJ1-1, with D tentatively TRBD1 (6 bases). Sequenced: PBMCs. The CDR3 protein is CASSLAGENTEAFF. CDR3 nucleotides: TGCGCCAGCAGCTTGGCAGGGGAGAACACTGAAGCTTTCTTT. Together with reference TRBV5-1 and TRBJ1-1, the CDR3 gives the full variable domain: KAGVTQTPRYLIKTRGQQVTLSCSPISGHRSVSWYQQTPGQGLQFLFEYFSETQRNKGNFPGRFSGRQFSNSRSEMNVSTLELGDSALYLCASSLAGENTEAFFGQGTRLTVV.